The 26 T cell receptor beta chains presented below share a single source sample, sequenced in a study of post-analysis software for immune sequencing data. Whole-study findings and limits: The study found TRBV5-6, TRBV5-1 and TRBV20-1 among a handful of TRBV segments more frequent in patients than controls.

No antigen is known for these receptors. TCR beta cDNA libraries included unique molecular identifiers. TCRdb used MiXCR to reprocess the PCR reads, holding one entry per CDR3 protein. The sample records around 770,000 distinct CDR3 sequences, approximately 44% being singletons. Sequenced sample: blood. These TCRs come from a girl under 18 with multiple sclerosis.

This clonotype appeared a few times. The chain employs TRBV7-8 and TRBJ1-2, with 8 bases that match TRBD1. V lost 3 bases and J lost 2; bases outside the gene matches: 8. Germline values: CDR1 SGHVS, CDR2 FQNEAQ. The CDR3 consists of 16 residues. In DNA, the CDR3 is TGTGCCAGCAGCTTTGCTTCGACAGGGGACAACTATGGCTACACCTTC. This encodes CASSFASTGDNYGYTF.

This chain uses TRBV6-1 with TRBJ2-3, with unresolved D. The CDR3 totals 13 residues. Germline values: CDR1 MNHNS, CDR2 SASEGT. Trimming took off 6 bases at V and 1 base at J, with 8 bases between the two ends. The CDR3 coding sequence is TGTGCCAGCAGAAATACTGGCACAGATACGCAGTATTTT. This encodes CASRNTGTDTQYF.

The DNA for the CDR3 is TGCAGCGTCCAAATCGGGGGACAGGGCCAGGCTTTCTTT. Amino acids: CSVQIGGQGQAFF. The chain carries TRBV29-1 and TRBJ1-1; 9 bases match TRBD1. V shed 6 bases and J 11 bases; nucleotides not matched to a gene: 13. The CDR3 is 13 amino acids. Germline loops: CDR1 SQVTM, CDR2 ANQGSEA.

The chain combines TRBV11-3 with TRBJ2-1; TRBD2 is a possible D gene (6 bases). Germline values: CDR1 SGHNT, CDR2 YENEEA. The V end lost 6 bases, the J end lost 9 bases, and 12 bases lay between the germline ends. The CDR3 length is 12 residues. The CDR3 spells CASREGLGEQFF. Here the CDR3 DNA reads TGTGCCAGCAGGGAGGGCCTAGGTGAGCAGTTCTTC.

The rearrangement joins TRBV20-1 to TRBJ1-1; D may be TRBD1 (5 bases). This CDR3 comprises 15 residues. V was trimmed by 2 bases and J by 2 bases, leaving 15 bases between them. Looked up from germline, CDR1 is DFQATT and CDR2 is SNEGSKA (reference sequence). In nucleotides, the CDR3 is TGCAGTGCTAGAAAAGACCGGGACGTAAACACTGAAGCTTTCTTT. It yields the protein CSARKDRDVNTEAFF.

The gene calls are TRBV10-3 and TRBJ2-7; maybe TRBD1 (5 bases). From germline, CDR1 is ENHRY and CDR2 SYGVKD. The CDR3 has 14 amino acids. V was cut by 0 bases and J by 3 bases, with 9 bases left in between. As DNA, the CDR3 is TGTGCCATCAGTGAGTCAAGGGGCGGCTACGAGCAGTACTTC. It translates to CAISESRGGYEQYF.

The chain is built from TRBV20-1 and TRBJ2-5, with TRBD1 matching 11 bases. The junction had 10 bases not matched to a gene; V was cut back by 5 bases and J by 5 bases. The CDR3 is 15 residues long. Germline V lookup: CDR1 DFQATT, CDR2 SNEGSKA (reference sequence). CDR3 DNA sequence: TGCAGTGCTCGCCCCCGGGACAGGGGGTTGGAGACCCAGTACTTC. Its translation: CSARPRDRGLETQYF.

This rearrangement joins TRBV28 to TRBJ1-2; D gene uncertain. The length of the CDR3 is 15 residues. Trimming left V 7 bases short and J 3 bases short, with 18 bases between. Germline assignment: CDR1 MDHEN and CDR2 SYDVKM. The CDR3 coding sequence is TGTGCCAGCACTCCTTTGATTCGGAGGGACTATGGCTACACCTTC. It translates to CASTPLIRRDYGYTF.

The rearrangement links TRBV15 to TRBJ2-7, with a weak D call TRBD2 (6 bases). The V gene lost 0 bases and the J gene lost 4 bases, with 19 bases spanning the gap. The CDR3 extends over 17 amino acids. CDR1 and CDR2 from the germline V gene are LNHNV and YYDKDF (reference sequence). CDR3 protein: CATSRDLRSREPYEQYF. The CDR3 DNA reads as TGTGCCACCAGCAGAGACCTCCGAAGCCGGGAGCCTTACGAGCAGTACTTC.

This clonotype was detected only a few times. The chain links TRBV7-6 to TRBJ2-1; 10 positions match TRBD2. The germline V gene has CDR1 SGHVS and CDR2 FNYEAQ. The ends lost 4 bases at V and 4 bases at J; junction bases unmatched: 22. CDR3 size: 21 residues. CDR3 bases: TGTGCCAGCAGCTATATTTATGCACTAGCGGGATACTCCCGCAGTTACAATGAGCAGTTCTTC. Its translation: CASSYIYALAGYSRSYNEQFF.

This clonotype was observed a handful of times. J is TRBJ2-1 and V is TRBV6-5, with 10 bases lining up with TRBD2. Per the germline V gene, CDR1 is MNHEY and CDR2 is SVGAGI. This CDR3 region has 17 residues. J gave up 7 bases and V 2 bases, and 11 bases lay outside the gene matches. The CDR3 protein is CASSYGPLAGVRNEQFF. Written as DNA, the CDR3 is TGTGCCAGCAGTTACGGCCCCCTAGCGGGAGTGAGGAATGAGCAGTTCTTC.

The gene calls are TRBV2 and TRBJ1-2, with 8 positions matching TRBD1. The CDR3 covers 13 residues. Germline-derived CDR1 and CDR2 are SNHLY and FYNNEI. V trimming: 3 bases; J trimming: 5 bases; junction bases outside the gene matches: 2. The CDR3, as DNA: TGTGCCAGCAGTGAGGGACAGGATTATGGCTACACCTTC. Its translation is CASSEGQDYGYTF. Supplemented by reference TRBV2 and TRBJ1-2, the full variable domain reads EPEVTQTPSHQVTQMGQEVILRCVPISNHLYFYWYRQILGQKVEFLVSFYNNEISEKSEIFDDQFSVERPDGSNFTLKIRSTKLEDSAMYFCASSEGQDYGYTFGSGTRLTVV.

This clonotype turned up a few times. The rearrangement joins TRBV5-1 to TRBJ1-1; possible D gene TRBD1, 6 bases. Germline V gene sequence: CDR1 SGHRS, CDR2 YFSETQ. This CDR3 is built from 13 residues. The V gene lost 7 bases and the J gene lost 2 bases, with 12 bases spanning the gap. In DNA form, the CDR3 reads TGCGCCAGCCAGACAGGCCTAAACACTGAAGCTTTCTTT. Translating gives CASQTGLNTEAFF.

This chain joins TRBV11-3 and TRBJ2-3; D is unclear. There are 15 residues in the CDR3. Germline lookup yields CDR1 SGHNT and CDR2 YENEEA. Trimming pared 2 bases from V and 2 bases from J, leaving 11 bases between. CDR3 sequence (DNA): TGTGCCAGCAGCTTACGTTCTGGGGACACAGATACGCAGTATTTT. Translated, it gives CASSLRSGDTDTQYF.

This clonotype was seen repeatedly, ten times or more. The gene calls are TRBV7-9 and TRBJ2-7; 7 nucleotides agree with TRBD2. The CDR3 totals 15 residues. Trimming cost V 1 base and J 2 bases; bases outside gene matches: 5. Per germline, CDR1 SEHNR and CDR2 FQNEAQ (reference sequence). CDR3: CASSLGASGTYEQYF. The CDR3 DNA reads as TGTGCCAGCAGCTTAGGGGCTAGCGGAACCTACGAGCAGTACTTC. The whole variable domain, remainder taken from reference TRBV7-9 and TRBJ2-7, is DTGVSQNPRHKITKRGQNVTFRCDPISEHNRLYWYRQTLGQGPEFLTYFQNEAQLEKSRLLSDRFSAERPKGSFSTLEIQRTEQGDSAMYLCASSLGASGTYEQYFGPGTRLTVT.

The genes are TRBV28 and TRBJ2-5; no firm D call. The better agreement between TRBJ2-7 and the DNA end casts doubt on the J call. Germline assignment: CDR1 MDHEN and CDR2 SYDVKM. The CDR3 consists of 13 residues. The CDR3 coding sequence is TGTGCCAGCAGTTTAAGGCAGTTCTACGAGCAGTACTTC. Protein: CASSLRQFYEQYF.

The chain couples TRBV20-1 to TRBJ2-1; TRBD2 matches at 12 bases. J lost 7 bases, V lost 3 bases, and 4 bases had no gene match. CDR3 length: 14 residues. Germline CDR1 and CDR2: DFQATT and SNEGSKA (reference sequence). The CDR3 DNA reads as TGCAGTGCTAGGGTGACTAGCGGGAGAAATGAGCAGTTCTTC. It specifies CSARVTSGRNEQFF.

This chain uses TRBV11-3 with TRBJ1-1; weak D call: TRBD1 (5 bases). CDR1 SGHNT and CDR2 YENEEA come from the germline V gene. The CDR3 sequence is 14 residues long. The V end was cut by 7 bases, the J end by 2 bases, with 14 bases between. CDR3 DNA: TGTGCCAGCATCGGTGCGGGGGTCAACACTGAAGCTTTCTTT. Its translation: CASIGAGVNTEAFF.

This clonotype turned up a few times. The chain couples TRBV7-2 to TRBJ1-2; no clear D. With 8 bases removed from V and 0 bases from J, the gap between germline ends came to 10 bases. Germline V lookup: CDR1 SGHTA, CDR2 FQGNSA. The CDR3 covers 13 residues. The CDR3 DNA follows: TGTGCCAGCGGCGGACGGGCTAACTATGGCTACACCTTC. Its protein product is CASGGRANYGYTF.

This clonotype was detected ten times or more. The genes are TRBV29-1 and TRBJ2-7, with TRBD1 matching over 8 bases. The CDR3 length is 12 residues. The J segment lost 2 bases and the V segment lost 4 bases, leaving 1 base of the junction unmatched. Germline V CDR1 and CDR2: SQVTM, ANQGSEA. The CDR3 protein is CSVGQGTYEQYF. The CDR3 nucleotides are TGCAGCGTTGGACAGGGGACCTACGAGCAGTACTTC.

This chain uses TRBV29-1 with TRBJ1-6, with D possibly TRBD1 on 6 matching bases. This CDR3 spans 15 amino acids. Germline CDR1 reads SQVTM; CDR2 reads ANQGSEA. Trimming shortened V by 3 bases and J by 5 bases, and 14 bases separated the two germline ends. The CDR3 spells CSVDGEAGDNSPLHF. The CDR3 bases are TGCAGCGTTGATGGAGAGGCAGGGGATAATTCACCCCTCCACTTT.

J is TRBJ2-5 and V is TRBV10-3; TRBD1 matches at 7 bases. CDR3 length: 14 residues. The V segment lost 6 bases and the J segment 5 bases; nucleotides outside the gene matches: 9. Germline V gives CDR1 ENHRY, CDR2 SYGVKD. CDR3 nucleotides: TGTGCCATCAGGGTTGACAGGGAAAGGGAGACCCAGTACTTC. Translation gives CAIRVDRERETQYF.

The chain couples TRBV2 to TRBJ2-1; 10 positions agree with TRBD2. Germline CDR1 and CDR2: SNHLY and FYNNEI. With 6 bases clipped from V and 4 bases from J, the junction kept 6 bases outside the gene matches. This CDR3 has 15 amino acids. The CDR3 DNA reads as TGTGCCAGCAGGACCGGGACTAGCGATTACAATGAGCAGTTCTTC. This gives the protein CASRTGTSDYNEQFF.

CDR3 in amino acids: CASSEPGLAGGDTQYF. In DNA, the CDR3 is TGTGCCAGCAGTGAACCGGGACTAGCGGGAGGGGATACGCAGTATTTT. The genes are TRBV25-1 and TRBJ2-3; TRBD2 agrees at 16 bases. The CDR3 has 16 amino acids. The ends lost 2 bases at V and 6 bases at J; junction bases unmatched: 2. From germline, CDR1 is MGHDK and CDR2 SYGVNS.

The chain recombines TRBV13 with TRBJ2-1, with 10 bases fitting TRBD2. V lost 3 bases to trimming and J lost 0 bases; unmatched junction nucleotides: 14. CDR3 length: 20 residues. Germline loops: CDR1 PRHDT, CDR2 FYEKMQ (reference sequence). This chain's CDR3 is CASSFSRRSGRAISYNEQFF. CDR3 DNA sequence: TGTGCCAGCAGCTTTTCCCGGAGGAGCGGGAGGGCCATCTCCTACAATGAGCAGTTCTTC.

The V gene is TRBV29-1, the J gene TRBJ2-7; D perhaps matches TRBD1 (6 bases). The CDR3 covers 11 residues. The germline CDR1 and CDR2 sequences are SQVTM and ANQGSEA. V lost 6 bases, J lost 6 bases, and 12 bases lay in between. CDR3 sequence: CSVRGVGEQYF. DNA of the CDR3: TGCAGCGTCAGGGGAGTAGGCGAGCAGTACTTC.